Listed below are T cell receptor beta chains from one sample, sequenced in a study of shared clonotypes between healthy human individuals. The protocol was immunoSEQ multiplex PCR, while the TCRdb copy is restricted to in-frame clones and leaves out a portion. The table includes more than 2 million clones, approximately 95% detected once. Sequencing used naive CD8+ T cells sorted from blood. The receptor source for this set is a man aged 18 to 30 in good health. CDR3s include the opening cysteine and the closing phenylalanine or tryptophan. The order of the fields is V gene, J gene, D gene, clone size, CDR3 DNA, CDR3 protein. The D gene is left open where the match is weak. Only some rows state a clone size, as once, few, many or a class for expanded clones.

TRBV5-6	TRBJ2-3	TRBD1	NA	TGTGCCAGCAGCTTAGGGGGCGGCCCCCCAGATACGCAGTATTTT	CASSLGGGPPDTQYF
TRBV10-3	TRBJ1-1	NA	NA	TGTGCCATCAGTGAGACGGTGAACACTGAAGCTTTCTTT	CAISETVNTEAFF
TRBV18	TRBJ1-1	NA	NA	TGTGCCAGCTCACCGGGAGGGGAGACTGAAGCTTTCTTT	CASSPGGETEAFF
TRBV7-8	TRBJ2-7	TRBD2	NA	TGTGCCAGCAGCGAAGGACTAGCGGGAGTTTCTGCTCCTTCCTACGAGCAGTACTTC	CASSEGLAGVSAPSYEQYF
TRBV2	TRBJ2-7	NA	NA	TGTGCCAGCAGTGAAGCTTGGGCTCCGGGCCCGGAGCAGTACTTC	CASSEAWAPGPEQYF
TRBV2	TRBJ1-4	NA	NA	TGTGCCAGTCAGTGGGGTTTCGGGACTCATGAAAAACTGTTTTTT	CASQWGFGTHEKLFF
TRBV18	TRBJ2-3	TRBD1	NA	TGTGCCAGCTCACCTCCCGCCGGGCAGGGGGCCGCAGATACGCAGTATTTT	CASSPPAGQGAADTQYF
TRBV30	TRBJ2-5	NA	NA	TGTGCCTGGAGTGTAGAGGATAGCCAGTACTTC	CAWSVEDSQYF
TRBV6-5	TRBJ2-2	NA	NA	TGTGCCAGCAGTTCAAGACTCACCGGGGAGCTGTTTTTT	CASSSRLTGELFF
TRBV9	TRBJ2-2	NA	NA	TGTGCCAGCAGCGCCCTCTCCGGGGAGCTGTTTTTT	CASSALSGELFF
TRBV28	TRBJ2-7	TRBD1	once	TGTGCCAGCAGTTTTGGGACAGGGAGCTACGAGCAGTACTTC	CASSFGTGSYEQYF
TRBV27	TRBJ2-2	NA	NA	TGTGCCAGCAGTTTTTCTGGAGATCACACCGGGGAGCTGTTTTTT	CASSFSGDHTGELFF
TRBV7-9	TRBJ2-5	NA	NA	TGTGCCAGCAGCTTCGGTGAGGGATTGGAGACCCAGTACTTC	CASSFGEGLETQYF
TRBV27	TRBJ1-2	NA	once	TGTGCCACCTGGCAGGGAGGCTATGGCTACACCTTC	CATWQGGYGYTF
TRBV27	TRBJ1-1	NA	NA	TGTGCCAGCAGTTTGGGCAGGGGAAACACTGAAGCTTTCTTT	CASSLGRGNTEAFF
TRBV19	TRBJ1-4	NA	NA	TGTGCCAGTAGTATGAGGGGGACCCCTAATGAAAAACTGTTTTTT	CASSMRGTPNEKLFF
TRBV5-6	TRBJ2-5	NA	NA	TGTGCCAGCAGCTCGGATCCCGAGGAGACCCAGTACTTC	CASSSDPEETQYF
TRBV5-6	TRBJ2-1	TRBD1	NA	TGTGCCAGCAGCTCCGGGACAGGTATTAATGAGCAGTTCTTC	CASSSGTGINEQFF
TRBV27	TRBJ2-2	TRBD2	NA	TGTGCCAGCAGCATAGCTTCTAGCGGAACCGGGGAGCTGTTTTTT	CASSIASSGTGELFF
TRBV29-1	TRBJ2-7	NA	NA	TGCAGCGTCATTACCTACGAGCAGTACTTC	CSVITYEQYF
TRBV9	TRBJ2-3	TRBD2	NA	TGTGCCAGCAGCGTTCAAGCGGGAGACTGGTCAGATACGCAGTATTTT	CASSVQAGDWSDTQYF
TRBV10-2	TRBJ1-5	NA	NA	TGCGCCAGCAGTCTTCAGGGAGGGATCAATCAGCCCCAGCATTTT	CASSLQGGINQPQHF
TRBV5-4	TRBJ2-5	NA	NA	TGTGCCAGCAGCTTGTACATTCAAGAGACCCAGTACTTC	CASSLYIQETQYF
TRBV27	TRBJ1-1	NA	NA	TGTGCCAGCAGTACCCGGTGGCAGGCCCTAGGGGACACTGAAGCTTTCTTT	CASSTRWQALGDTEAFF
TRBV4-1	TRBJ2-7	NA	once	TGCGCCAGCAGCCAAGGCGGTGCAGGGTCCTACGAGCAGTACTTC	CASSQGGAGSYEQYF
TRBV29-1	TRBJ2-7	NA	NA	TGCAGCGTTGCGCAAGGGACCTACGAGCAGTACTTC	CSVAQGTYEQYF
TRBV27	TRBJ2-1	NA	NA	TGTGCCAGCAGTCCCTTAGGCCCGGGCTCCTACAATGAGCAGTTCTTC	CASSPLGPGSYNEQFF
TRBV27	TRBJ2-1	NA	NA	TGTGCCAGCAGTTTAGGGGGGATCTCCTACAATGAGCAGTTCTTC	CASSLGGISYNEQFF
TRBV10-3	TRBJ2-2	TRBD2	NA	TGTGCCATCAGTGAGTCCCTAGCGGGAGTTACGAGCACCGGGGAGCTGTTTTTT	CAISESLAGVTSTGELFF
TRBV25-1	TRBJ1-5	NA	NA	TGTGCCAGCAGCGCAGACGATAGCAATCAGCCCCAGCATTTT	CASSADDSNQPQHF
TRBV7-9	TRBJ2-7	TRBD2	NA	TGTGCCAGCACCCACTCGGCGGGGGTCGGGTACGAGCAGTACTTC	CASTHSAGVGYEQYF
TRBV6-5	TRBJ2-7	NA	NA	TGTGCCAGCAGTTACGGGGGACACGAGCAGTACTTC	CASSYGGHEQYF
TRBV2	TRBJ1-2	TRBD1	NA	TGTGCCAGCAGCCCGGGACAGGGGGTCGGCGGCTACACCTTC	CASSPGQGVGGYTF
TRBV7-9	TRBJ1-4	TRBD1	NA	TGTGCCAGCAGCTACCGACAGGGTGAAAAACTGTTTTTT	CASSYRQGEKLFF
TRBV5-6	TRBJ2-7	NA	NA	TGTGCCAGCAGCTCGAGGGGGGGGTTCCCCTACGAGCAGTACTTC	CASSSRGGFPYEQYF
TRBV27	TRBJ1-2	NA	NA	TGTGCCAGCAGTTTCAGTTCAACTGGGGGCTACACCTTC	CASSFSSTGGYTF
TRBV28	TRBJ1-6	NA	NA	TGTGCCAGCTTGAGGGGGACCCCTTGGGGGCCTCTCTCCTATAATTCACCCCTCCACTTT	CASLRGTPWGPLSYNSPLHF
TRBV9	TRBJ1-2	TRBD1	NA	TGTGCCAGCAGCCCAGGGGGACGGCCGGGCTATGGCTACACCTTC	CASSPGGRPGYGYTF
TRBV6-1	TRBJ1-5	NA	NA	TGTGCCAGCAGTGAAGAGGGCACCTATCAGCCCCAGCATTTT	CASSEEGTYQPQHF
TRBV4-3	TRBJ2-1	TRBD1	NA	TGCGCCAGCAGCCAACTCACCGGGACAGGTTACAATGAGCAGTTCTTC	CASSQLTGTGYNEQFF
TRBV7-2	TRBJ2-3	NA	NA	TGTGCCAGCAGCTTAGGAGGGAGGAACGCAGATACGCAGTATTTT	CASSLGGRNADTQYF
TRBV10-3	TRBJ2-7	NA	NA	TGTGCCATCAGTGAAGAGGGGCGGTACGAGCAGTACTTC	CAISEEGRYEQYF
TRBV13	TRBJ2-2	NA	NA	TGTGCCAGCAGTAGTCCCCATGTAAACACCGGGGAGCTGTTTTTT	CASSSPHVNTGELFF